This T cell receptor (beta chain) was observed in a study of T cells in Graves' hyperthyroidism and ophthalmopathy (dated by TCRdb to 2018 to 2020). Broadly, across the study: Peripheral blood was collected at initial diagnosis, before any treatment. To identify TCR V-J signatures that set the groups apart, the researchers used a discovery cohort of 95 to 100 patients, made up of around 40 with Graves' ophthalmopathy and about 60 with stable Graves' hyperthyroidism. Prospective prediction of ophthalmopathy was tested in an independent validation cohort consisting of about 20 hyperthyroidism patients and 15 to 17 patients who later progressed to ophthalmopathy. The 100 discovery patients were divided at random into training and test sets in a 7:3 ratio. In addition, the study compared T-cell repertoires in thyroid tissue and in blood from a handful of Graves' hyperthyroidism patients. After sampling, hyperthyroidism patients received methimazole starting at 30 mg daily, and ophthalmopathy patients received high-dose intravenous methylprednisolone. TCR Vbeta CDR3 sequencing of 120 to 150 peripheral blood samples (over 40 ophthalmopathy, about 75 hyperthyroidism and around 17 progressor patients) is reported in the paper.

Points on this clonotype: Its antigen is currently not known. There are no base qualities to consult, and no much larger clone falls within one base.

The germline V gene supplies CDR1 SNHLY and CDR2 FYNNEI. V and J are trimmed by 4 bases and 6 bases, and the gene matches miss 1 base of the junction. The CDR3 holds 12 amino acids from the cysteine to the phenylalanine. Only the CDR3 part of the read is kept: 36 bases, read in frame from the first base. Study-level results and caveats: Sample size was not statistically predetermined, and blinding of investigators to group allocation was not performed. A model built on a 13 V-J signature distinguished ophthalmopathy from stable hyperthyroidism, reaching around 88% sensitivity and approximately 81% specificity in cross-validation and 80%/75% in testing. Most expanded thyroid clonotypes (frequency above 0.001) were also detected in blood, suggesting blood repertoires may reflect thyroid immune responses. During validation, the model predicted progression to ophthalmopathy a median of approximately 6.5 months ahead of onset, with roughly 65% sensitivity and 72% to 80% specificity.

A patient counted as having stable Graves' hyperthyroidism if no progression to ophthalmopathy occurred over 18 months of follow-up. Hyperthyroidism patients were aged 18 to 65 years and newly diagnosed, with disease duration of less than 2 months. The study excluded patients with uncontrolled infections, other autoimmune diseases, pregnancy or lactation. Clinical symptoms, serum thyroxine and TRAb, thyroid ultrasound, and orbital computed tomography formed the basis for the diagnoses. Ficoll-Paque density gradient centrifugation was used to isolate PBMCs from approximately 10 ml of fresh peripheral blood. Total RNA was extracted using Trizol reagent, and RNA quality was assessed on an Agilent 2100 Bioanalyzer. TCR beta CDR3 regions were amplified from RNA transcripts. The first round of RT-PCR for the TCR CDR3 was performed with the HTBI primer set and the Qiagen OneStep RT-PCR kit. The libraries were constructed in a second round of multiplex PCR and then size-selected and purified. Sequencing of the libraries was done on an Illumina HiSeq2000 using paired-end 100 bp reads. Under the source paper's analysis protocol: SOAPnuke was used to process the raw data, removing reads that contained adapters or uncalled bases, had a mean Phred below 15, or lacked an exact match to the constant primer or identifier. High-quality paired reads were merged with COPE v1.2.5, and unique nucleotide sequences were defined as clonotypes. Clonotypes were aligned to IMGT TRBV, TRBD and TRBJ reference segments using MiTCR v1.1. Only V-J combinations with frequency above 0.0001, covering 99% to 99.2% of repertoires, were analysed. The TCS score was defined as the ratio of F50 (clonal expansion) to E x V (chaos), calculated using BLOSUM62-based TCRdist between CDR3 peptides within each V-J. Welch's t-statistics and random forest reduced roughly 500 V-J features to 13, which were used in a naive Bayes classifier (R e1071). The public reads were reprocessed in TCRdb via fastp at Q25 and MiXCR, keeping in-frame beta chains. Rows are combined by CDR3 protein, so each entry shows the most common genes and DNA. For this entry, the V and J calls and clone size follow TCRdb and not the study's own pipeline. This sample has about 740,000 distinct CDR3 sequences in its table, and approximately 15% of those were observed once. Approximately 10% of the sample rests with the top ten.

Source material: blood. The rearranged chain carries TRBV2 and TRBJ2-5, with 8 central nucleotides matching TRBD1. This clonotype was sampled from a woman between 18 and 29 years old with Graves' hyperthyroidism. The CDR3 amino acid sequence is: CASSAGGKTQYF. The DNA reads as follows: TGTGCCAGCAGTGCAGGGGGCAAGACCCAGTACTTC. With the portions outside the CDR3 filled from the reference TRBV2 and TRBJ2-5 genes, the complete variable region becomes EPEVTQTPSHQVTQMGQEVILRCVPISNHLYFYWYRQILGQKVEFLVSFYNNEISEKSEIFDDQFSVERPDGSNFTLKIRSTKLEDSAMYFCASSAGGKTQYFGPGTRLLVL.